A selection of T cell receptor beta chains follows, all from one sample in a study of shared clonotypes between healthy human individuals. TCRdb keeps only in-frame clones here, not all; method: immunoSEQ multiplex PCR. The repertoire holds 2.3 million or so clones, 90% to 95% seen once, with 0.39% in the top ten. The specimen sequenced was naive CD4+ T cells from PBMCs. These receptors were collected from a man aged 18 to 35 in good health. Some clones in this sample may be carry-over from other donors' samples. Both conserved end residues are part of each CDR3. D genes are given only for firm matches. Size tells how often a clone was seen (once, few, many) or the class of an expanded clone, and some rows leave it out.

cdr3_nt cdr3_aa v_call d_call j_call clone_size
TGTGCCTGGAAGCCGGGACAGGGACACCCTAACTATGGCTACACCTTC CAWKPGQGHPNYGYTF TRBV30 TRBD1 TRBJ1-2 .
TGTGCCAGCAGTTACCTCCCATACGGGGACATTCAGTACTTC CASSYLPYGDIQYF TRBV6-5 . TRBJ2-4 .
TGTGCCAGCAGTGAGCCCCGTCCGGGACTAGCATCCTACGAGCAGTACTTC CASSEPRPGLASYEQYF TRBV28 TRBD2 TRBJ2-7 .
TGTGCCAGCAGCACGACAGCAACTAATGAAAAACTGTTTTTT CASSTTATNEKLFF TRBV27 . TRBJ1-4 .
TGCAGCGTTGCGTCTACTAGCGGGGGCCCAGGGGAGACCCAGTACTTC CSVASTSGGPGETQYF TRBV29-1 TRBD2 TRBJ2-5 .
TGCGCCAGCAGCCAAGATTTGTGGGGCCGGATTAGCACAGATACGCAGTATTTT CASSQDLWGRISTDTQYF TRBV4-1 . TRBJ2-3 .
TGTGCCAGCAGTTTGCCCACAAGGGGTAATTCACCCCTCCACTTT CASSLPTRGNSPLHF TRBV28 . TRBJ1-6 .
TGTGCCAGCAGTCAGTTAGCGGGAGGGCCGCGGGAGACCCAGTACTTC CASSQLAGGPRETQYF TRBV28 TRBD2 TRBJ2-5 .
TGTGCCAGCAGCATGGGGGCAGGGGACTACGAGCAGTACTTC CASSMGAGDYEQYF TRBV4-2 . TRBJ2-7 .
TGTGCCAGCTCACCATCCGTTGTTCACAATCAGCCCCAGCATTTT CASSPSVVHNQPQHF TRBV18 . TRBJ1-5 .
TGTGCCAGCAGTTTGTTACGCGAGCAGTACTTC CASSLLREQYF TRBV28 . TRBJ2-7 .
TGTGCCAGCAGCGAACCCGGGACAGGGTCTCCTGAAGCTTTCTTT CASSEPGTGSPEAFF TRBV6-1 TRBD1 TRBJ1-1 .
TGTGTTATATCGATTGGGGGGGGCATCGTAGGCACAGATACGCAGTATTTT CVISIGGGIVGTDTQYF TRBV5-4 . TRBJ2-3 .
TGTGCCTGGAGCCCGGGACTAGCGGGAGTTCGGCTGGGAGATACGCAGTATTTT CAWSPGLAGVRLGDTQYF TRBV30 TRBD2 TRBJ2-3 once
TGTGCCAGCAGCCGACAGGGGCCCAATCAGCCCCAGCATTTT CASSRQGPNQPQHF TRBV6-5 TRBD1 TRBJ1-5 few
TGTGCCTGGATTCGCCCCAAATATACACCCCAGCCCCAGCATTTT CAWIRPKYTPQPQHF TRBV30 . TRBJ1-5 .
TGTGCCACCAGCGTAAGACAGGAGGCAGAGACCCAGTACTTC CATSVRQEAETQYF TRBV15 . TRBJ2-5 .
TGTGCCAGCAGCCAAGGGACCTACAGGGGCGGAGGGCAAGAGACCCAGTACTTC CASSQGTYRGGGQETQYF TRBV14 . TRBJ2-5 .
TGTGCCAGCAGCTTAACTCCGGACAGCCGAGAGCAGTACTTC CASSLTPDSREQYF TRBV7-9 . TRBJ2-7 .
TGCGCCAGCAGCTTAGACACAGGGGGCACTGAAGCTTTCTTT CASSLDTGGTEAFF TRBV5-1 TRBD1 TRBJ1-1 .
TGTGCCAGCAGTTTATATGGGCCACTTAGCGGGAGGGCCGCAGATACGCAGTATTTT CASSLYGPLSGRAADTQYF TRBV27 TRBD2 TRBJ2-3 .
TGTGCCAGCAGTTGGTTCCGGGACCCAGGGAGTGGCTACACCTTC CASSWFRDPGSGYTF TRBV28 . TRBJ1-2 .
TGTGCCAGCAGATGGCCTGATGAGCAGTTCTTC CASRWPDEQFF TRBV2 . TRBJ2-1 .
TGTGCCAGTAGTACACAGATAAACACTGAAGCTTTCTTT CASSTQINTEAFF TRBV19 . TRBJ1-1 .
TGTGCCAGCAGTTTAGGGACTAGCGGTTCGCTCGAGCAGTACTTC CASSLGTSGSLEQYF TRBV28 TRBD2 TRBJ2-7 .
TGTGCCAGCACCGCAGGGGGTTTCGGAGCTTTCTTT CASTAGGFGAFF TRBV6-5 TRBD1 TRBJ1-1 .
TGTGCCAGCACGTTAGAGGAGCCGAACACAGATACGCAGTATTTT CASTLEEPNTDTQYF TRBV21-1 . TRBJ2-3 .
TGTGCCAGCGGACCCGGGTGGGACGGATCCTACGAGCAGTACTTC CASGPGWDGSYEQYF TRBV28 . TRBJ2-7 .
TGTGCCAGCAGCTTAAAGGGACTAGCGGGGACCAATGAGCAGTTCTTC CASSLKGLAGTNEQFF TRBV7-9 TRBD2 TRBJ2-1 once
TGTGCCACAGGGAACTATGGCTACACCTTC CATGNYGYTF TRBV28 . TRBJ1-2 .
TGCGCCAGCAGCCCCACAGGGTACACAGATACGCAGTATTTT CASSPTGYTDTQYF TRBV4-1 . TRBJ2-3 .
TGTGCCAGCAGTAAGACTAGCTTGAGGGGCACCGGGGAGCTGTTTTTT CASSKTSLRGTGELFF TRBV27 TRBD2 TRBJ2-2 .
TGTGCCAGCAGCGTCGGGGTAGCGGGGGAATTTTTCTACGAGCAGTACTTC CASSVGVAGEFFYEQYF TRBV9 TRBD2 TRBJ2-7 .
TGTGCCATCAGTGGCAGGCTCACTAGCGGGAGTATTTCTGAGACCCAGTACTTC CAISGRLTSGSISETQYF TRBV10-3 TRBD2 TRBJ2-5 .
TGTGCCAGCTCACAGGAGCCCTATGGCTACACCTTC CASSQEPYGYTF TRBV2 . TRBJ1-2 .
TGTGCCATCAGCACACTAGCGGGAGGGACGAGCTCCTACAATGAGCAGTTCTTC CAISTLAGGTSSYNEQFF TRBV10-3 TRBD2 TRBJ2-1 .
TGTGCCAGCAGTGAGTCGGGGGGACAGGGACAGCCCCAGCATTTT CASSESGGQGQPQHF TRBV6-4 TRBD1 TRBJ1-5 .
TGTGCCAGCCGGGCTCGGAGGTCGGACAATGAGCAGTTCTTC CASRARRSDNEQFF TRBV18 . TRBJ2-1 .
TGTGCCAGTAGTGCGCAGGGGGCGAATAATGGGGCCAACGTCCTGACTTTC CASSAQGANNGANVLTF TRBV19 TRBD1 TRBJ2-6 .
TGTGCCAGCTATAGCCCAGGGGCTCGATTCGAGCAGTACTTC CASYSPGARFEQYF TRBV28 . TRBJ2-7 .
TGTGCCAGCAGCCCCTTCGGGGGCGATCAGCCCCAGCATTTT CASSPFGGDQPQHF TRBV5-5 . TRBJ1-5 .
TGTGCCAGCAGCTTGGCGGGACACTTCTACGAGCAGTACTTC CASSLAGHFYEQYF TRBV11-2 . TRBJ2-7 .
TGTGCCAGCATCCGGTATGGCTACACCTTC CASIRYGYTF TRBV2 . TRBJ1-2 once
TGTGCCAGTACCCGTGGGGGCGCGGGAGAAAAACTGTTTTTT CASTRGGAGEKLFF TRBV28 . TRBJ1-4 .
TGCGCCAGCAGCCCGGGACAGCTGAATACCTATGGCTACACCTTC CASSPGQLNTYGYTF TRBV5-1 TRBD1 TRBJ1-2 .
TGTGCCAGCAGCTTAATCTACGAGGAGCAGTACTTC CASSLIYEEQYF TRBV7-9 . TRBJ2-7 once
TGCGCCAGCAGCCTTGGGCCCGTTCGGGCTAGCGGTTTCTCAGAGACCCAGTACTTC CASSLGPVRASGFSETQYF TRBV5-1 TRBD2 TRBJ2-5 .